One sample yielded the 5 T cell receptor beta chains listed below, sequenced in a study of T-cell memory formation after mild COVID-19. TCRdb reanalysed the 5' RACE reads using MiXCR and keeps one entry per CDR3 protein. The data hold hundreds of thousands of distinct CDR3 sequences, with more than 20% observed a single time. The sequenced sample was PBMCs or a T cell subset sorted from them (not recorded which). The receptors were sampled from an adult woman who had mild COVID-19 (a few samples of this study predate the infection). Cell type and time point are not known.

This clonotype showed up just a few times. The chain uses TRBV7-2 and TRBJ2-3; 10 bases are shared with TRBD2. Per germline, CDR1 SGHTA and CDR2 FQGNSA. The CDR3 covers 17 residues. V lost 1 base to trimming and J lost 0 bases; unmatched junction nucleotides: 4. DNA of the CDR3: TGTGCCAGCAGCTTAGGCTCTAGCGGGAGAAGCACAGATACGCAGTATTTT. Amino acids: CASSLGSSGRSTDTQYF. The full variable domain, its missing parts supplied by reference TRBV7-2 and TRBJ2-3, is GAGVSQSPSNKVTEKGKDVELRCDPISGHTALYWYRQSLGQGLEFLIYFQGNSAPDKSGLPSDRFSAERTGGSVSTLTIQRTQQEDSAVYLCASSLGSSGRSTDTQYFGPGTRLTVL.

This clonotype was seen more than once but under ten times. This rearrangement joins TRBV9 to TRBJ2-3; 7 positions agree with TRBD2. The J segment lost 5 bases and the V segment lost 0 bases, leaving 9 bases of the junction unmatched. The CDR3 runs to 16 residues. Germline CDR1 and CDR2: SGDLS and YYNGEE. Here the CDR3 DNA reads TGTGCCAGCAGCGTAGTTGGGGGGGTACACCAAGATACGCAGTATTTT. Its translation: CASSVVGGVHQDTQYF.

This clonotype turned up a few times. The chain uses TRBV24-1 and TRBJ2-5, with TRBD1 matching 9 bases. Germline lookup yields CDR1 KGHDR and CDR2 SFDVKD. With V trimmed by 4 bases and J by 5 bases, 7 bases remained unmatched. The CDR3 runs to 15 residues. The CDR3 here is CATSETGTGHETQYF. The DNA for the CDR3 is TGTGCCACCAGTGAGACCGGGACAGGGCACGAGACCCAGTACTTC.

This clonotype has only a few counts. The genes are TRBV7-3 and TRBJ2-1; D possibly corresponds to TRBD1 (6 bases). Germline V gene lookup returns CDR1 SGHTA and CDR2 FQGTGA. Trimming removed 4 bases from V and 8 bases from J, with 15 bases in between. This CDR3 has 14 amino acids. The CDR3 region is CASSSTGRGDEQFF. Written as DNA, the CDR3 is TGTGCCAGCAGCTCGACAGGTCGGGGCGATGAGCAGTTCTTC.

This clonotype was recorded a few times. The rearrangement joins TRBV12-3 or TRBV12-4 to TRBJ2-7, with TRBD2 matching over 10 bases. V shed 4 bases and J 0 bases; nucleotides not matched to a gene: 6. The CDR3 consists of 16 residues. The CDR3 nucleotides are TGTGCCAGCAGTTGGACCTCTAGCGGGAGCTCCTACGAGCAGTACTTC. This gives the protein CASSWTSSGSSYEQYF.